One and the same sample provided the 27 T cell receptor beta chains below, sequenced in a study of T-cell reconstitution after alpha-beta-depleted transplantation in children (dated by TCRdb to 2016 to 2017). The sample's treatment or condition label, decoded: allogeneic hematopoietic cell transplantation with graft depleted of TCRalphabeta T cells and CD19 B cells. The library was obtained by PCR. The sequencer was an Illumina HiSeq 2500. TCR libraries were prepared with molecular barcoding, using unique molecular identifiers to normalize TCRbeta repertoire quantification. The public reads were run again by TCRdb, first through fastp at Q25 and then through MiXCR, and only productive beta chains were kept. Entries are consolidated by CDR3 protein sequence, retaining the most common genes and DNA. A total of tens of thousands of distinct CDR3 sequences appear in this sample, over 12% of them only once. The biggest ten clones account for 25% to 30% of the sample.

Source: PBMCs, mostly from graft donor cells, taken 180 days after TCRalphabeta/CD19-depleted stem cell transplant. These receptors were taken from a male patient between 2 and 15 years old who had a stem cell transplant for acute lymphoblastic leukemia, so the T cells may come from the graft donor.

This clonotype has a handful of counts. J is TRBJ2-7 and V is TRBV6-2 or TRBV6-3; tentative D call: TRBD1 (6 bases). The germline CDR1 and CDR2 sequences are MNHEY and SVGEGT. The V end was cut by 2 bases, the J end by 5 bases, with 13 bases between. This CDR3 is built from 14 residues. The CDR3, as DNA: TGTGCCAGCAGTTACGGGCAGGGGATAAACGAGCAGTACTTC. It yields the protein CASSYGQGINEQYF.

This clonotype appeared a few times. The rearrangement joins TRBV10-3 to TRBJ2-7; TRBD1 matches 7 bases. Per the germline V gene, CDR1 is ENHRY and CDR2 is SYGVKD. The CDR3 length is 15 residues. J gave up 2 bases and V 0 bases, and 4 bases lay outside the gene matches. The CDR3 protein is CAISESLGGPYEQYF. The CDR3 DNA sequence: TGTGCCATCAGTGAGTCGTTAGGGGGCCCCTACGAGCAGTACTTC.

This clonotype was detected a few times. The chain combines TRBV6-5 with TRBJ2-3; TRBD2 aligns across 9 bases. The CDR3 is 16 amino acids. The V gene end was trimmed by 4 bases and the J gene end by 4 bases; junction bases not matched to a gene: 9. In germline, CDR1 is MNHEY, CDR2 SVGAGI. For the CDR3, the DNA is TGTGCCAGCAGTTCCCGGGGAAGCGGGGGGTCAGATACGCAGTATTTT. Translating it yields CASSSRGSGGSDTQYF.

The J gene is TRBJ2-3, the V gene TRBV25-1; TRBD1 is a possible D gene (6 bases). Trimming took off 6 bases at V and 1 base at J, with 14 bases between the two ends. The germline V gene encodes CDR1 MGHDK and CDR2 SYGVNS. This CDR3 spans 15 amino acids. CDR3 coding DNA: TGTGCCAGCAGCCTACAGGGTTACCGCACAGATACGCAGTATTTT. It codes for CASSLQGYRTDTQYF.

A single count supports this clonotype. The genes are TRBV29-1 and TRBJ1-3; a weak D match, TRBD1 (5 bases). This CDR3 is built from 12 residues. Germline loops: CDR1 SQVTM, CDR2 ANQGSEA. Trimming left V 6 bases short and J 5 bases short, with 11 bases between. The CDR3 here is CSVARGRNTIYF. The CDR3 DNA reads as TGCAGCGTCGCCCGGGGACGAAACACCATATATTTT.

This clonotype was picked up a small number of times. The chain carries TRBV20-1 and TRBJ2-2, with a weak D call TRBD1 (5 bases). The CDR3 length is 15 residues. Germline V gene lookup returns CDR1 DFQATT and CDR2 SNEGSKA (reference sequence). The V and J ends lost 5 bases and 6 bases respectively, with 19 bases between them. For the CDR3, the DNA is TGCAGTGCTCCCGAGGTAGCAGGGATGGCCGGGGAGCTGTTTTTT. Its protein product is CSAPEVAGMAGELFF.

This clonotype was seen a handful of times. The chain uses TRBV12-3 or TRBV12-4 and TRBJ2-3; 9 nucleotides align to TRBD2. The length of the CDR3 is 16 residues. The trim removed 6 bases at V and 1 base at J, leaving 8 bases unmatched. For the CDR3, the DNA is TGTGCCAGCAGGTTCTTAGCGGGAGTGGGCACAGATACGCAGTATTTT. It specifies CASRFLAGVGTDTQYF.

As DNA, the CDR3 is TGTGCCAGCAGCCCACTTCCTTACGAGCAGTACTTC. Its translation is CASSPLPYEQYF. This rearrangement joins TRBV11-2 to TRBJ2-7, with D unclear. Germline V lookup: CDR1 SGHAT, CDR2 FQNNGV. This CDR3 is built from 12 residues. V dropped 5 bases and J dropped 4 bases, with 9 bases sitting between them.

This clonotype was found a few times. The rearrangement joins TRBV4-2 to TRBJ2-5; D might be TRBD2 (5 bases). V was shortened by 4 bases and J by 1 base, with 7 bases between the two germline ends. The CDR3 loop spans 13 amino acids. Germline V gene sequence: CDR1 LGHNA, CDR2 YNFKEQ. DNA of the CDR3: TGTGCCAGCAGCCCGGAGGTCCAAGAGACCCAGTACTTC. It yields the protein CASSPEVQETQYF.

CDR3 nucleotides: TGCAGTGCTAGATTGGGGTATAGGCACACTGAAGCTTTCTTT. Amino acids: CSARLGYRHTEAFF. V usage is TRBV20-1 and J usage is TRBJ1-1; no firm D call. From germline, CDR1 is DFQATT and CDR2 SNEGSKA (reference sequence). This CDR3 has 14 amino acids. V was pared by 2 bases and J by 3 bases, with 13 bases between.

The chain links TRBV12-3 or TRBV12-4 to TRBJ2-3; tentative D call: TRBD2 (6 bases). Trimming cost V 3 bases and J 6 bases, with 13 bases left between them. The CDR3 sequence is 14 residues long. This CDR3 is CASSFRRDSDTQYF. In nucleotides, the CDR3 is TGTGCCAGCAGTTTTCGGAGGGATTCGGATACGCAGTATTTT.

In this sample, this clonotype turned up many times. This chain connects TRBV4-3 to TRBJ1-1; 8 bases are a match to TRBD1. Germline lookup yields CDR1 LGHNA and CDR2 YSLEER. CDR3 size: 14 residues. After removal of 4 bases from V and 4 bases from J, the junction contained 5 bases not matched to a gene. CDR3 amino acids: CASSLGQGGTEAFF. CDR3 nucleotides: TGCGCCAGCAGCCTAGGACAGGGCGGCACTGAAGCTTTCTTT.

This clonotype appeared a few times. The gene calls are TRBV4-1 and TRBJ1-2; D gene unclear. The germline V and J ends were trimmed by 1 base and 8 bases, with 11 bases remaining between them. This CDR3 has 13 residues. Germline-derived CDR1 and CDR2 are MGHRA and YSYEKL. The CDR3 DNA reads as TGCGCCAGCAGCCAAGTCTCGCTAGGGGGCTACACCTTC. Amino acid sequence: CASSQVSLGGYTF.

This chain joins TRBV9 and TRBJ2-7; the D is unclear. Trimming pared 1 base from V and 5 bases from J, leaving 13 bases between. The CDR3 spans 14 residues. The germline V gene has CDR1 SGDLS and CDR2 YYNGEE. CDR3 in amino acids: CASSVQSGFHEQYF. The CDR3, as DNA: TGTGCCAGCAGCGTACAAAGTGGATTCCACGAGCAGTACTTC.

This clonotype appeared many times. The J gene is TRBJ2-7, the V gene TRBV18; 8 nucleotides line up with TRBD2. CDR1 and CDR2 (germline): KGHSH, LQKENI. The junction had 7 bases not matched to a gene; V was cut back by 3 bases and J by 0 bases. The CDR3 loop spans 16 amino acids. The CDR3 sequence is CASSPPLAGSSYEQYF. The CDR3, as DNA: TGTGCCAGCTCACCCCCCTTAGCGGGGTCCTCCTACGAGCAGTACTTC.

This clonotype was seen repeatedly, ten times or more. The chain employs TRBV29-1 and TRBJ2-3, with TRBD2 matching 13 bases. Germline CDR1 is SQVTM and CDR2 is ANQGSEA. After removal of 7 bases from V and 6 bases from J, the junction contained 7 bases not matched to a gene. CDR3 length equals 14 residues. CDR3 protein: CSAGLAGESDTQYF. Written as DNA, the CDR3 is TGCAGCGCTGGACTAGCGGGAGAATCGGATACGCAGTATTTT.

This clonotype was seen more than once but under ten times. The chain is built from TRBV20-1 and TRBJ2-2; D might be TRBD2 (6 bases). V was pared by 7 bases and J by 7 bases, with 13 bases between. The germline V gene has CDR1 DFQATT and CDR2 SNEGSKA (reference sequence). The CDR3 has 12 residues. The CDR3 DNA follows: TGCAGTGTACCTAGGGGAGGCGGGGAGCTGTTTTTT. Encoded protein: CSVPRGGGELFF.

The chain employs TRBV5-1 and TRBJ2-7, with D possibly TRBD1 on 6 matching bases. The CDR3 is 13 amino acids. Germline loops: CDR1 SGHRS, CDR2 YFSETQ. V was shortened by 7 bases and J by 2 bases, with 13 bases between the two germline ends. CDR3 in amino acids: CASGRQDPYEQYF. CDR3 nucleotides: TGCGCCAGCGGTAGACAGGACCCCTACGAGCAGTACTTC.

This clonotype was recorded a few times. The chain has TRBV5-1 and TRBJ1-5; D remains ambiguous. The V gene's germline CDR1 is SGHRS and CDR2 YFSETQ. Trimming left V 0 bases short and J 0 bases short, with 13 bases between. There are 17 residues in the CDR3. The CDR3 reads CASSLGGGVYSNQPQHF. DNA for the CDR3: TGCGCCAGCAGCTTGGGAGGAGGAGTGTATAGCAATCAGCCCCAGCATTTT.

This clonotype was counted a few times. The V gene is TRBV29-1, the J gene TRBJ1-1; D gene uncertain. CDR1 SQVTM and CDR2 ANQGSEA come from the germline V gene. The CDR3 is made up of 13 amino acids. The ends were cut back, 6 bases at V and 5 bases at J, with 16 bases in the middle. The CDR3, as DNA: TGCAGCGTGGTGATCCTTGAAGGGACTGAAGCTTTCTTT. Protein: CSVVILEGTEAFF.

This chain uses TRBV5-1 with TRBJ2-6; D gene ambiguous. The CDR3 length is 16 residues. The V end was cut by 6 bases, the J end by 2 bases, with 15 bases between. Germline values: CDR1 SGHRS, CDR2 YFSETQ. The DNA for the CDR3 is TGCGCCAGCACCTCCCGTAGTGGACCTGGGGCCAACGTCCTGACTTTC. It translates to CASTSRSGPGANVLTF.

The CDR3 is CASSQDYGELFF. The CDR3 region has the DNA TGCGCCAGCAGCCAAGATTACGGGGAGCTGTTTTTT. The J gene is TRBJ2-2, the V gene TRBV4-3; D is uncertain. Trimming stripped 0 bases from V and 7 bases from J, with 3 bases between. CDR1 and CDR2 from the germline V gene are LGHNA and YSLEER. This CDR3 comprises 12 residues.

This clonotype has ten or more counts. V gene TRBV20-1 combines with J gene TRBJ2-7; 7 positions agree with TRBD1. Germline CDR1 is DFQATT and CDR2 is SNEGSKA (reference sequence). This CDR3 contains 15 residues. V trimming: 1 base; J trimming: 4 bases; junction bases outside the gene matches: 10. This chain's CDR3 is CSARVRTGPSYEQYF. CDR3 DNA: TGCAGTGCTAGAGTCCGGACAGGCCCTTCTTACGAGCAGTACTTC.

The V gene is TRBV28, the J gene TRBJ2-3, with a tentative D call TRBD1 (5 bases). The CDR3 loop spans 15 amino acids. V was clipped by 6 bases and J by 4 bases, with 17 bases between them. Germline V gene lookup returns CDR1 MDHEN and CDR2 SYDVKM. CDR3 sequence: CASSLGAPSPDTQYF. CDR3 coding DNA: TGTGCCAGCAGCCTAGGGGCTCCTTCCCCAGATACGCAGTATTTT.

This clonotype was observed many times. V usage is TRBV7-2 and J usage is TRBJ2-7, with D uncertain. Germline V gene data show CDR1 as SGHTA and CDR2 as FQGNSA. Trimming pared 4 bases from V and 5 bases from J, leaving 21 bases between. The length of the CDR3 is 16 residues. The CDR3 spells CASSSGPPARRHEQYF. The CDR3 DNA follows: TGTGCCAGCAGCTCCGGGCCCCCCGCAAGGCGACACGAGCAGTACTTC.

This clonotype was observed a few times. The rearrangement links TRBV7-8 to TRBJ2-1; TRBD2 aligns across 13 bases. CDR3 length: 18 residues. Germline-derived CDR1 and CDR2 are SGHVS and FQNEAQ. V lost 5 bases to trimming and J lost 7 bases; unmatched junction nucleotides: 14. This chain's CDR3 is CASSHSKLRLAGGNEQFF. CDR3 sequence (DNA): TGTGCCAGCAGCCATTCAAAGCTTAGACTAGCGGGGGGAAATGAGCAGTTCTTC.

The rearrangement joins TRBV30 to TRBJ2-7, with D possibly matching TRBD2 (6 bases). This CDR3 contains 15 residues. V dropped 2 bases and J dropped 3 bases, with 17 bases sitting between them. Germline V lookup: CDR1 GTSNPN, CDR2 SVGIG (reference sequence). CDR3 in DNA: TGTGCCTGGAGTAGGAGGGCTAGAGAAAACTACGAGCAGTACTTC. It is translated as CAWSRRARENYEQYF.